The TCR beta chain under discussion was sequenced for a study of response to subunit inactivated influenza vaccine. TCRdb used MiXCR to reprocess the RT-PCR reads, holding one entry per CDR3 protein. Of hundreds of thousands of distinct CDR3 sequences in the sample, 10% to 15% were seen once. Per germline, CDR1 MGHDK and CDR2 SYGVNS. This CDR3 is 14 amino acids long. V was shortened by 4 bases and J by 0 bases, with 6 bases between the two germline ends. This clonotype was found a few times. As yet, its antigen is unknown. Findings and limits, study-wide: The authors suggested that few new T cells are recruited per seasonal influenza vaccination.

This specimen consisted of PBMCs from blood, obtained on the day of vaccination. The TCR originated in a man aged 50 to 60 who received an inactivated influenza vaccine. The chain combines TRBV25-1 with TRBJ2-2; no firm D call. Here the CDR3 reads CASSGSANTGELFF. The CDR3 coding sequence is TGTGCCAGCAGTGGATCCGCGAACACCGGGGAGCTGTTTTTT.